This TCR beta chain was identified during a study of early T cells in non-severe SARS-CoV-2 infection. One entry per CDR3 protein, called by TCRdb with MiXCR from the 5' RACE reads. The data contain about 23,000 distinct CDR3 sequences, about 5% of them seen just once; the ten biggest clones take up roughly 4.3%. This clonotype was observed many times. Input material: whole blood. This clonotype was sampled from an adult who was a healthcare worker with PCR-confirmed SARS-CoV-2 infection or an uninfected control (not recorded which).

The CDR3 DNA follows: TGTGCCACCGGGTCCTGGGGGGGGATTCCCCTACAGAATGAGCAGTTCTTC. Translation: CATGSWGGIPLQNEQFF. J is TRBJ2-1 and V is TRBV6-1, with 7 bases identical to TRBD2. Germline lookup yields CDR1 MNHNS and CDR2 SASEGT. The J segment lost 7 bases and the V segment lost 10 bases, leaving 22 bases of the junction unmatched. The CDR3 is 17 residues long.